Below are 28 T cell receptor beta chains sequenced from a single sample in a study of T cell responses to AZD1222 COVID-19 vaccine. Only in-frame clones appear in the TCRdb table, and some are missing; sequencing was by immunoSEQ multiplex PCR. The sample lists 120,000 to 150,000 clones; 91% were seen once. The material was peripheral blood, obtained 28 days after the second dose of the MenACWY control vaccine. These receptors all stem from an adult who received the MenACWY meningococcal vaccine as a control.

V is TRBV7-6 and J is TRBJ2-5, with D perhaps matching TRBD1 (5 bases). V gave up 5 bases and J gave up 1 base, with 11 bases separating them. The germline CDR1 and CDR2 sequences are SGHVS and FNYEAQ. This CDR3 region has 14 residues. CDR3: CASSPRQLQETQYF. CDR3 nucleotide sequence: TGTGCCAGCAGCCCCCGACAGCTCCAAGAGACCCAGTACTTC. Full variable domain (outside the CDR3, taken from reference TRBV7-6 and TRBJ2-5): GAGVSQSPRYKVTKRGQDVALRCDPISGHVSLYWYRQALGQGPEFLTYFNYEAQQDKSGLPNDRFSAERPEGSISTLTIQRTEQRDSAMYRCASSPRQLQETQYFGPGTRLLVL.

The J gene is TRBJ2-7, the V gene TRBV10-3; no reliable D call. This CDR3 region has 12 residues. In germline, CDR1 is ENHRY, CDR2 SYGVKD. Trimming left V 0 bases short and J 5 bases short, with 5 bases between. The DNA for the CDR3 is TGTGCCATCAGTGAGTCAACAGACGAGCAGTACTTC. Its translation: CAISESTDEQYF.

The J gene is TRBJ1-3, the V gene TRBV30, with D possibly TRBD1 on 6 matching bases. The CDR3 runs 13 residues. CDR1 and CDR2 from the germline V gene are GTSNPN and SVGIG (reference sequence). The ends were cut back, 3 bases at V and 4 bases at J, with 10 bases in the middle. CDR3 sequence (DNA): TGTGCCTGGAGACAGGGCCCCGGAAACACCATATATTTT. Its translation: CAWRQGPGNTIYF.

V and J are TRBV12-3 or TRBV12-4 and TRBJ1-2; the D gene is possibly TRBD1 (6 bases). The CDR3 extends over 11 amino acids. V dropped 7 bases and J dropped 8 bases, with 11 bases sitting between them. CDR3: CASMEGGGYTF. The DNA of the CDR3 is TGTGCCAGCATGGAGGGGGGCGGCTACACCTTC.

The V call is TRBV28, the J call TRBJ2-2, with 7 bases aligning to TRBD2. Per the germline V gene, CDR1 is MDHEN and CDR2 is SYDVKM. Unmatched junction bases numbered 5, after V lost 10 bases and J lost 6 bases. CDR3 size: 12 residues. The CDR3 DNA follows: TGTGCCACCGGCGGGGGAGCCGGGGAGCTGTTTTTT. Protein: CATGGGAGELFF.

For this clone: The same CDR3 also results from other DNA sequences found in this sample. The CDR3 region is CASSPVDTQYF. The CDR3 bases are TGTGCCAGCTCACCAGTAGATACGCAGTATTTT. The chain links TRBV18 to TRBJ2-3; D uncertain. The CDR3 has 11 amino acids. CDR1 KGHSH and CDR2 LQKENI come from the germline V gene. V lost 2 bases, J lost 5 bases, and 2 bases lay in between. Full variable domain (remainder filled in from reference TRBV18 and TRBJ2-3): NAGVMQNPRHLVRRRGQEARLRCSPMKGHSHVYWYRQLPEEGLKFMVYLQKENIIDESGMPKERFSAEFPKEGPSILRIQQVVRGDSAAYFCASSPVDTQYFGPGTRLTVL.

This chain joins TRBV6-1 and TRBJ2-2, with a possible D match to TRBD1 (6 bases). CDR3 length: 15 amino acids. In germline, CDR1 is MNHNS, CDR2 SASEGT. V lost 5 bases and J 2 bases, leaving 12 bases between the germline ends. The DNA of the CDR3 is TGTGCCAGCAGTAACACACAGGGAAACACCGGGGAGCTGTTTTTT. Protein sequence: CASSNTQGNTGELFF.

This chain connects TRBV14 to TRBJ2-5; TRBD2 might be the D (7 bases). The CDR3 runs 16 residues. With 5 bases removed from V and 2 bases from J, the gap between germline ends came to 18 bases. The germline V gene has CDR1 SGHDN and CDR2 FVKESK. The DNA of the CDR3 is TGTGCCAGCAGCGACGCCGGGCGGGGGCCTCAAGAGACCCAGTACTTC. This sequence encodes CASSDAGRGPQETQYF.

The chain combines TRBV28 with TRBJ1-1; D unclear. The germline V gene encodes CDR1 MDHEN and CDR2 SYDVKM. Between the trimmed V and J ends, which lost 10 bases and 0 bases, there was a span of 6 bases. The CDR3 extends over 11 amino acids. The CDR3 spells CATYMNTEAFF. The CDR3 DNA reads TGTGCCACTTACATGAACACTGAAGCTTTCTTT.

The chain joins TRBV12-5 to TRBJ2-1; 7 nucleotides match TRBD2. J lost 6 bases, V lost 7 bases, and 12 bases had no gene match. Germline V gene sequence: CDR1 LGHNT, CDR2 FRNRAP. The CDR3 length is 15 residues. CDR3 DNA: TGTGCTAGTGCCACTAGGACTAGTACTGTCAATGAGCAGTTCTTC. It yields the protein CASATRTSTVNEQFF.

This clone was found once. The CDR3 spells CASSRQGGNTGELFF. The CDR3 DNA follows: TGTGCCAGCAGCCGACAGGGCGGGAACACCGGGGAGCTGTTTTTT. The chain employs TRBV7-9 and TRBJ2-2; TRBD1 matches 7 bases. The V gene's germline CDR1 is SEHNR and CDR2 FQNEAQ (reference sequence). This CDR3 has 15 residues. J was trimmed by 1 base and V by 5 bases; bases with no gene match: 4.

The chain links TRBV19 to TRBJ1-5; TRBD1 might be the D (5 bases). The ends were cut back, 5 bases at V and 3 bases at J, with 20 bases in the middle. The CDR3 is made up of 17 amino acids. Per germline, CDR1 LNHDA and CDR2 SQIVND (reference sequence). The CDR3 nucleotides read TGTGCCAGTAGTCCCACCCCTCCGCAGGGTTACAATCAGCCCCAGCATTTT. Its translation is CASSPTPPQGYNQPQHF.

The V call is TRBV11-2, the J call TRBJ2-7; D is uncertain. The CDR3 loop spans 12 amino acids. From germline, CDR1 is SGHAT and CDR2 FQNNGV. Trimming took 1 base from V and 6 from J, leaving 7 bases between them. CDR3 loop: CASSLAVSEQYF. The CDR3 DNA sequence: TGTGCCAGCAGCTTAGCTGTGAGCGAGCAGTACTTC.

The chain couples TRBV6-5 to TRBJ1-6; 8 bases fit TRBD1. Germline CDR1 MNHEY, CDR2 SVGAGI. The length of the CDR3 is 14 residues. V was clipped by 6 bases and J by 10 bases; unmatched bases: 8. The CDR3 loop reads CASRLTGVGSPLHF. The CDR3 DNA follows: TGTGCCAGCAGACTGACAGGGGTTGGATCACCCCTCCACTTT.

This clone appeared once. One junction end disagrees with the germline gene, perhaps due to a read error. This chain links TRBV19 with TRBJ2-7, with unresolved D. Germline V CDR1 and CDR2: LNHDA, SQIVND (reference sequence). The CDR3 totals 10 residues. The CDR3 is CASSTQMVHF. The CDR3 nucleotides read TGTGCCAGTAGTACCCAAATGGTCCACTTC.

This clone came up a few times. The chain is built from TRBV6-2 or TRBV6-3 and TRBJ2-1, with 10 bases that match TRBD1. The CDR3 contains 16 residues. Germline values: CDR1 MNHEY, CDR2 SVGEGT. The V gene end was trimmed by 4 bases and the J gene end by 6 bases; junction bases not matched to a gene: 9. The CDR3 bases are TGTGCCAGCAGTTTCTCCGGGACAGGGGAAGGCAATGAGCAGTTCTTC. This gives the protein CASSFSGTGEGNEQFF.

The chain has TRBV3-1 (or the pseudogene TRBV3-2) and TRBJ2-5; D is possibly TRBD1 or TRBD2 (7 bases each). The germline V gene encodes CDR1 LGHDT and CDR2 YNNKEL (reference sequence). The CDR3 is 16 residues long. The ends were cut back, 3 bases at V and 4 bases at J, with 18 bases in the middle. CDR3 amino acids: CASSHRGEGAPETQYF. The DNA for the CDR3 is TGTGCCAGCAGCCACAGAGGGGAGGGGGCACCAGAGACCCAGTACTTC.

The rearrangement joins TRBV28 to TRBJ2-7; D is possibly TRBD1 (6 bases). Germline values: CDR1 MDHEN, CDR2 SYDVKM. The CDR3 spans 13 residues. The V end lost 8 bases, the J end lost 2 bases, and 13 bases lay between the germline ends. This CDR3 is CASGGVTPYEQYF. CDR3 coding DNA: TGTGCCAGCGGGGGCGTTACTCCCTACGAGCAGTACTTC.

This chain uses TRBV27 with TRBJ1-5; no reliable D call. V was trimmed by 3 bases and J by 3 bases, leaving 9 bases between them. CDR3 length: 14 amino acids. Germline CDR1 and CDR2: MNHEY and SMNVEV (reference sequence). The CDR3 protein is CASSFGLTNQPQHF. DNA of the CDR3: TGTGCCAGCAGTTTTGGATTAACCAATCAGCCCCAGCATTTT.

This clone has only one observation. The V gene is TRBV5-4, the J gene TRBJ2-2; 13 nucleotides align to TRBD2. V trimming: 1 base; J trimming: 6 bases; junction bases outside the gene matches: 0. From germline, CDR1 is SGHNT and CDR2 YYREEE (reference sequence). This CDR3 spans 15 amino acids. CDR3 nucleotide sequence: TGTGCCAGCAGCTTGACTAGCGGGGGGGCCGGGGAGCTGTTTTTT. This gives the protein CASSLTSGGAGELFF.

The gene calls are TRBV20-1 and TRBJ2-1; unclear D gene. Trimming cost V 3 bases and J 10 bases, with 10 bases left between them. CDR1 and CDR2 from the germline V gene are DFQATT and SNEGSKA (reference sequence). The CDR3 has 11 residues. The CDR3 bases are TGCAGTGCTAGCCTGACGCACGAGCAGTTCTTC. Translated: CSASLTHEQFF.

This chain links TRBV2 with TRBJ2-7; D not certain. CDR3 length equals 16 residues. CDR1 is SNHLY and CDR2 is FYNNEI in the germline V gene. Trimming left V 8 bases short and J 7 bases short, with 27 bases between. CDR3: CASPRLLVPLNREQYF. DNA of the CDR3: TGTGCCAGCCCCCGGTTGCTCGTCCCCCTGAATAGGGAGCAGTACTTC.

This sequence joins TRBV10-3 and TRBJ2-6; the D is unclear. This CDR3 is 13 amino acids long. Trimming left V 6 bases short and J 1 base short, with 4 bases between. Germline lookup yields CDR1 ENHRY and CDR2 SYGVKD. CDR3 sequence reads: CAISGSGANVLTF. The CDR3 coding sequence is TGTGCCATCAGCGGTTCTGGGGCCAACGTCCTGACTTTC.

This rearrangement joins TRBV10-3 to TRBJ1-1; 11 bases agree with TRBD1. The CDR3 extends over 13 amino acids. CDR1 and CDR2 (germline): ENHRY, SYGVKD. J lost 3 bases, V lost 6 bases, and 0 bases had no gene match. The CDR3 sequence: CAIRGQGDTEAFF. Written as DNA, the CDR3 is TGTGCCATCAGGGGACAGGGGGACACTGAAGCTTTCTTT.

The chain couples TRBV3-1 (or the pseudogene TRBV3-2) to TRBJ2-7; 9 bases map to TRBD2. CDR1 LGHDT and CDR2 YNNKEL come from the germline V gene (reference sequence). The CDR3 consists of 15 residues. Trimming removed 4 bases from V and 2 bases from J; junction bases left unmatched: 6. CDR3 nucleotides: TGTGCCAGCAGCCCACTAGCGGGTATTACCTACGAGCAGTACTTC. Translation gives CASSPLAGITYEQYF.

This rearrangement joins TRBV7-8 to TRBJ1-3, with D unclear. Trimming pared 10 bases from V and 1 base from J, leaving 14 bases between. CDR1 and CDR2 (germline): SGHVS, FQNEAQ. CDR3 size: 14 residues. The CDR3 reads CATQKTLSGNTIYF. CDR3 DNA sequence: TGTGCCACCCAGAAGACACTGTCTGGAAACACCATATATTTT.

The V and J genes are TRBV13 and TRBJ2-7; perhaps TRBD1 as D (6 bases). CDR1 and CDR2 from the germline V gene are PRHDT and FYEKMQ (reference sequence). V shed 6 bases and J shed 4 bases, with 19 bases lying between them. The CDR3 covers 15 residues. CDR3 DNA: TGTGCCAGCAGGTCTCGTGGGACCCAGGGGTACGAGCAGTACTTC. Protein: CASRSRGTQGYEQYF.

As DNA, the CDR3 is TGTGCCAGCAGCGCGACAGTAAGGGTTTACGAGCAGTACTTC. Encoded protein: CASSATVRVYEQYF. The J gene is TRBJ2-7, the V gene TRBV7-2; weak D call: TRBD1 (5 bases). Germline CDR1 and CDR2: SGHTA and FQGNSA. V lost 5 bases to trimming and J lost 4 bases, with 15 bases between them. This CDR3 has 14 residues.